Below, one TCR beta chain is given with its context. Its antigen is unidentified. From germline, CDR1 is MDHEN and CDR2 SYDVKM. This CDR3 is built from 15 residues. After removal of 3 bases from V and 4 bases from J, the junction contained 4 bases not matched to a gene. The assay was immunoSEQ multiplex PCR, and TCRdb's table has in-frame clones only and misses some. The sample holds around 99,000 clones, around 90% seen once. This entry is derived from a study of T cell responses to AZD1222 COVID-19 vaccine. The overall study: Second-dose schedules of about 4 or about 12 weeks were combined. Study-wide results and caveats: Recipients of two AZD1222 doses showed rising Spike-specific TCR breadth and depth.

The sample consisted of peripheral blood, taken on day 0 of AZD1222 vaccination. This chain connects TRBV28 to TRBJ2-3, with TRBD2 matching over 10 bases. The source of this sequence is an adult in good health. The CDR3 DNA is TGTGCCAGCAGTTTTAGCGGGAGGCTCCCAGATACGCAGTATTTT. Protein: CASSFSGRLPDTQYF.